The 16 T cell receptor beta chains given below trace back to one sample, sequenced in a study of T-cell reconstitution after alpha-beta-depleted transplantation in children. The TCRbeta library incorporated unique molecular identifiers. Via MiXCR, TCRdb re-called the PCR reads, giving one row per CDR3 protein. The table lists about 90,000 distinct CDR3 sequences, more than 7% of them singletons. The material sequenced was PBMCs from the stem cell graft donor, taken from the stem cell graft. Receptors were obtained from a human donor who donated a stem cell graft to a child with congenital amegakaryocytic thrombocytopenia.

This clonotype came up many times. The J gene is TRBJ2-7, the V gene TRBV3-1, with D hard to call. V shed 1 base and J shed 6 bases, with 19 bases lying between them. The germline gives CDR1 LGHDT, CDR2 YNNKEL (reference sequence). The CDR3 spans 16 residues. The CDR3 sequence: CASSQGAPGQTSEQYF. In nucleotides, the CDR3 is TGTGCCAGCAGCCAAGGCGCTCCGGGCCAGACCTCCGAGCAGTACTTC.

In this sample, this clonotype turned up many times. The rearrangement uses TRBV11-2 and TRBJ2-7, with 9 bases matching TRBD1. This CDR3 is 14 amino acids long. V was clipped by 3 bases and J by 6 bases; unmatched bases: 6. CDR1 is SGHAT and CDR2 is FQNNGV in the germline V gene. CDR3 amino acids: CASSFSDRGTEQYF. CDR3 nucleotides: TGTGCCAGCAGCTTCTCGGACAGGGGAACCGAGCAGTACTTC.

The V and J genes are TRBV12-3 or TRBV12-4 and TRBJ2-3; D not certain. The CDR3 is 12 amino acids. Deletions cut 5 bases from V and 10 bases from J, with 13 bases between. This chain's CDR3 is CASSTLVQSQYF. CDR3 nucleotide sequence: TGTGCCAGCAGTACCTTAGTCCAATCGCAGTATTTT.

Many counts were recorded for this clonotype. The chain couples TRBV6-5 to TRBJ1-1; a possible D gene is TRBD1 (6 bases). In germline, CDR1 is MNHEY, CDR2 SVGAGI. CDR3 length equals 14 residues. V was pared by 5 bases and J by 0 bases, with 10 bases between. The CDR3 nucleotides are TGTGCCAGCAGTCGGGACACATTGAACACTGAAGCTTTCTTT. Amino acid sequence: CASSRDTLNTEAFF.

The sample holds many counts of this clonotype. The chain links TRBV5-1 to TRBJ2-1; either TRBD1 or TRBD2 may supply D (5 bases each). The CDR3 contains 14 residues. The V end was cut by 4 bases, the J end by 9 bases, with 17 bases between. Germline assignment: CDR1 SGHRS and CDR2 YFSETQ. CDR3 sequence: CASSLRGAAGEQFF. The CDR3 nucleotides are TGCGCCAGCAGCCTGAGGGGCGCGGCCGGTGAGCAGTTCTTC.

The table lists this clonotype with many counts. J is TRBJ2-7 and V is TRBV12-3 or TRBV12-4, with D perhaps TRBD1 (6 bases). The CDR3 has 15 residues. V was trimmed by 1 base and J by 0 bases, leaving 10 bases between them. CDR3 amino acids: CASSLGGTLSYEQYF. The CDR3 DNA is TGTGCCAGCAGTTTAGGAGGGACACTCTCCTACGAGCAGTACTTC.

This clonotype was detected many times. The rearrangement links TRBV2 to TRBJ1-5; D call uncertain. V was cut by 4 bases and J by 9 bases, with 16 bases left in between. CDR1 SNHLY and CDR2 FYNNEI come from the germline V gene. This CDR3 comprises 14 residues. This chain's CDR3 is CASSGGIGSGPQHF. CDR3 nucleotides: TGTGCCAGCAGTGGTGGGATTGGATCTGGGCCCCAGCATTTT.

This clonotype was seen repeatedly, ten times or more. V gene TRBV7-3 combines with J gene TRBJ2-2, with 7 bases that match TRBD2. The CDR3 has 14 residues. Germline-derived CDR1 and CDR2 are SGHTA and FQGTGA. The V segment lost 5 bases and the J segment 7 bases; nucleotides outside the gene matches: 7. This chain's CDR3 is CASSPGLGLGELFF. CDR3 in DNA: TGTGCCAGCAGCCCCGGACTAGGGCTCGGGGAGCTGTTTTTT. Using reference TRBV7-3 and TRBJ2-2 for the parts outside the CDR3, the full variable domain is GAGVSQTPSNKVTEKGKYVELRCDPISGHTALYWYRQSLGQGPEFLIYFQGTGAADDSGLPNDRFFAVRPEGSVSTLKIQRTERGDSAVYLCASSPGLGLGELFFGEGSRLTVL.

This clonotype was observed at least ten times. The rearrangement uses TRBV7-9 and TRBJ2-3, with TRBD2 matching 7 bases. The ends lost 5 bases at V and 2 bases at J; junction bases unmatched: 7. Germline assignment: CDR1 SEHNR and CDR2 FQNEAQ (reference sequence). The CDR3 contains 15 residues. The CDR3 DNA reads TGTGCCAGCAGCCCCCTCACTAGCGTCACAGATACGCAGTATTTT. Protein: CASSPLTSVTDTQYF.

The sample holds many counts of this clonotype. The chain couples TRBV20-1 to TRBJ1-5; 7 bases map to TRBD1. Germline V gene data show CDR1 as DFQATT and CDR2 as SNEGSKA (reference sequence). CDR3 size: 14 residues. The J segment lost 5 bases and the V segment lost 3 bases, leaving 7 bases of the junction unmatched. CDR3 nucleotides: TGCAGTGCTAGTGTCGGGGACAGCCATCAGCCCCAGCATTTT. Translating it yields CSASVGDSHQPQHF.

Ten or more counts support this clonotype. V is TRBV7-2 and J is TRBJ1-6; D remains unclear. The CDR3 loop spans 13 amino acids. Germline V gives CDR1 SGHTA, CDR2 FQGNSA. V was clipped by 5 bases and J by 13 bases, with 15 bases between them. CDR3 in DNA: TGTGCCAGCAGCGTACCCCCGGTGGGCCCCCTCCACTTT. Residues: CASSVPPVGPLHF.

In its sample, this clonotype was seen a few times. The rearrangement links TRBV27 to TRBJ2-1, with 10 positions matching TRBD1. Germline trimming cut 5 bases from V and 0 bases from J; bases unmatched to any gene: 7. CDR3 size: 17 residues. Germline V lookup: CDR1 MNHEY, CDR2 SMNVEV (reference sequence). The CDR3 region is CASSPLGQGSSYNEQFF. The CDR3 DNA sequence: TGTGCCAGCAGTCCCTTGGGACAGGGGAGCTCCTACAATGAGCAGTTCTTC.

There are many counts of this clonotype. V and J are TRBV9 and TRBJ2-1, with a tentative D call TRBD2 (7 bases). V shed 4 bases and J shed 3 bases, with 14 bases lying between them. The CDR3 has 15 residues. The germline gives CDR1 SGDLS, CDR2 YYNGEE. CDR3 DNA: TGTGCCAGCAGCCGGGCGGGGGCCGGCTACAATGAGCAGTTCTTC. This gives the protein CASSRAGAGYNEQFF.

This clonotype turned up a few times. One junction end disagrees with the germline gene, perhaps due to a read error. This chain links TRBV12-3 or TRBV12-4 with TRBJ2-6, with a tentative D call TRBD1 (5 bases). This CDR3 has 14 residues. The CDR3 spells CASSLISGANGLTF. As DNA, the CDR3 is TGTGCCAGCAGTTTAATTTCTGGGGCCAACGGCCTGACTTTC.

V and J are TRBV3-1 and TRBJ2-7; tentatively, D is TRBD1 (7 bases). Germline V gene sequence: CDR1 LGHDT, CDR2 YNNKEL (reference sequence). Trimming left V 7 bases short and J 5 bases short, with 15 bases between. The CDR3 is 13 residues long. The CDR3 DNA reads TGTGCCAGCACCCACAGGGGCGGGAACGAGCAGTACTTC. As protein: CASTHRGGNEQYF.

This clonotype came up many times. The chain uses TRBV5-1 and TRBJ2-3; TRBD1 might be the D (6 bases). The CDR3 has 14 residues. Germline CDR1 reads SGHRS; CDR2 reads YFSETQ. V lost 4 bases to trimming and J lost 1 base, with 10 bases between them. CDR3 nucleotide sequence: TGCGCCAGCAGCGCGGACAGACGCACAGATACGCAGTATTTT. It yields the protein CASSADRRTDTQYF.